These 30 T cell receptor beta chains originate from one sample sequenced in a study of lymphopenia after photon versus proton radiotherapy. The table came from immunoSEQ multiplex PCR; TCRdb's copy has only in-frame clones and leaves some out. The table lists more than 50,000 clones, more than 70% of them singletons. The input for sequencing was peripheral blood, taken from a patient treated with photon-based radiotherapy. Receptors originate from a man aged 50 or older with gastric cancer.

This clone was recorded a few times. This chain links TRBV19 with TRBJ2-1; tentatively, D is TRBD2 (6 bases). Trimming took off 5 bases at V and 0 bases at J, with 14 bases between the two ends. The CDR3 has 16 residues. From germline, CDR1 is LNHDA and CDR2 SQIVND (reference sequence). CDR3 amino acids: CASSPKAGPSYNEQFF. The CDR3 nucleotides are TGTGCCAGTAGTCCAAAAGCGGGCCCCTCCTACAATGAGCAGTTCTTC.

This chain links TRBV27 with TRBJ2-1, with 7 bases identical to TRBD2. The CDR3 totals 15 residues. Germline-derived CDR1 and CDR2 are MNHEY and SMNVEV (reference sequence). Germline trimming cut 6 bases from V and 8 bases from J; bases unmatched to any gene: 13. The CDR3 sequence: CASRGWGRARDEQFF. CDR3 nucleotide sequence: TGTGCCAGCAGGGGTTGGGGGAGGGCTCGTGATGAGCAGTTCTTC.

The chain links TRBV28 to TRBJ2-3; 15 nucleotides match TRBD2. The CDR3 is 15 residues long. From germline, CDR1 is MDHEN and CDR2 SYDVKM. V trimming: 6 bases; J trimming: 5 bases; junction bases outside the gene matches: 3. The CDR3 is CASRGLAGGLDTQYF. Here the CDR3 DNA reads TGTGCCAGCAGGGGACTAGCGGGAGGCTTAGATACGCAGTATTTT.

The V and J genes are TRBV7-2 and TRBJ2-7; 7 positions agree with TRBD2. After removal of 5 bases from V and 2 bases from J, the junction contained 9 bases not matched to a gene. The CDR3 consists of 15 residues. The V gene's germline CDR1 is SGHTA and CDR2 FQGNSA. The CDR3 coding sequence is TGTGCCAGCAGCGCTTTCGGGGGGAGCACCTACGAGCAGTACTTC. Amino acid sequence: CASSAFGGSTYEQYF.

This clone occurred once. The chain recombines TRBV5-1 with TRBJ1-3; a possible D gene is TRBD1 (5 bases). Deletions cut 5 bases from V and 4 bases from J, with 10 bases between. The CDR3 covers 13 residues. The germline V gene encodes CDR1 SGHRS and CDR2 YFSETQ. The CDR3 here is CASSSGTGNTIYF. The DNA of the CDR3 is TGCGCCAGCAGTTCCGGGACCGGAAACACCATATATTTT.

This clone came up many times. The chain has TRBV25-1 and TRBJ1-1; D is unclear. CDR1 MGHDK and CDR2 SYGVNS come from the germline V gene. This CDR3 is built from 11 residues. Trimming cost V 6 bases and J 6 bases, with 8 bases left between them. This CDR3 reads CASREWPEAFF. CDR3 bases: TGTGCCAGCAGGGAGTGGCCTGAAGCTTTCTTT.

The rearrangement uses TRBV7-3 and TRBJ2-7, with a tentative D call TRBD1 (5 bases). V was pared by 5 bases and J by 7 bases, with 15 bases between. The germline V gene encodes CDR1 SGHTA and CDR2 FQGTGA. The CDR3 has 13 amino acids. This CDR3 is CASSRSLTEEQYF. The CDR3 DNA reads as TGTGCCAGCAGCCGTTCTCTGACAGAGGAGCAGTACTTC.

The chain couples TRBV27 to TRBJ1-2, with 10 bases fitting TRBD1. The V segment lost 1 base and the J segment 4 bases; nucleotides outside the gene matches: 18. The CDR3 has 20 amino acids. From germline, CDR1 is MNHEY and CDR2 SMNVEV (reference sequence). The CDR3 DNA follows: TGTGCCAGCAGTTTATATCCCCCCGGGACAGGGGTGGAGGGGGGCTATGGCTACACCTTC. This codes for CASSLYPPGTGVEGGYGYTF.

The chain employs TRBV27 and TRBJ2-5; 9 nucleotides align to TRBD2. V trimming: 5 bases; J trimming: 0 bases; junction bases outside the gene matches: 4. Germline values: CDR1 MNHEY, CDR2 SMNVEV (reference sequence). The CDR3 runs 15 residues. CDR3 amino acids: CASSRGRGYQETQYF. CDR3 nucleotides: TGTGCCAGCAGTCGCGGGAGGGGGTACCAAGAGACCCAGTACTTC.

J is TRBJ2-2 and V is TRBV12-5; TRBD2 matches at 8 bases. CDR1 and CDR2 (germline): LGHNT, FRNRAP. The CDR3 sequence is 18 residues long. V trimming: 0 bases; J trimming: 8 bases; junction bases outside the gene matches: 14. The CDR3 region has the DNA TGTGCTAGTGGTTTGGTCCGAACCGGGACTAGTTGGTCAGGGGAGCTGTTTTTT. Its translation: CASGLVRTGTSWSGELFF.

The rearrangement uses TRBV27 and TRBJ1-2; perhaps TRBD1 as D (5 bases). Trimming cost V 6 bases and J 7 bases, with 15 bases left between them. CDR1 MNHEY and CDR2 SMNVEV come from the germline V gene (reference sequence). CDR3 length equals 13 residues. The CDR3 DNA reads TGTGCCAGCAGGACCGGGGCCAGCGGTGGCTACACCTTC. Translating it yields CASRTGASGGYTF.

This clone was seen more than once but under ten times. The chain carries TRBV27 and TRBJ2-7, with 8 bases that match TRBD1. Trimming removed 5 bases from V and 1 base from J; junction bases left unmatched: 7. Germline-derived CDR1 and CDR2 are MNHEY and SMNVEV (reference sequence). The CDR3 totals 15 residues. The CDR3 coding sequence is TGTGCCAGCAGTCCGCGGACAGGGCCGTCCTACGAGCAGTACTTC. Its protein is CASSPRTGPSYEQYF.

This clone was seen once. The V gene is TRBV9, the J gene TRBJ2-5; 12 bases are shared with TRBD2. From germline, CDR1 is SGDLS and CDR2 YYNGEE. This CDR3 spans 15 amino acids. With V trimmed by 2 bases and J by 11 bases, 10 bases remained unmatched. The CDR3: CASSVTSGSQYEQYF. CDR3 in DNA: TGTGCCAGCAGCGTGACTAGCGGGAGTCAGTATGAGCAGTACTTC.

CDR3 DNA: TGTGCCAGCAGCCCGGTGACTAGCGGGAGGACCGAGCAGTACTTC. Protein product: CASSPVTSGRTEQYF. The chain uses TRBV7-6 and TRBJ2-7; TRBD2 agrees at 13 bases. V lost 5 bases and J lost 6; bases outside the gene matches: 7. The CDR3 consists of 15 residues. The germline gives CDR1 SGHVS, CDR2 FNYEAQ.

The chain couples TRBV2 to TRBJ2-3, with 9 bases that match TRBD1. The CDR3 runs to 15 residues. Trimming at V came to 6 bases and at J to 7 bases, leaving 11 bases not matched to a gene. Germline-derived CDR1 and CDR2 are SNHLY and FYNNEI. The CDR3 here is CASREQQGAHNTQYF. In nucleotides, the CDR3 is TGTGCCAGCAGAGAACAACAGGGGGCGCATAATACGCAGTATTTT. Full variable domain (outside the CDR3, taken from reference TRBV2 and TRBJ2-3): EPEVTQTPSHQVTQMGQEVILRCVPISNHLYFYWYRQILGQKVEFLVSFYNNEISEKSEIFDDQFSVERPDGSNFTLKIRSTKLEDSAMYFCASREQQGAHNTQYFGPGTRLTVL.

The chain links TRBV4-3 to TRBJ2-5; a weak D match, TRBD2 (6 bases). The CDR3 is 13 residues long. V shed 4 bases and J shed 2 bases, with 8 bases lying between them. Germline CDR1 reads LGHNA; CDR2 reads YSLEER. The CDR3 coding sequence is TGCGCCAGCAGCCCGGGACTTCAAGAGACCCAGTACTTC. Translated, it gives CASSPGLQETQYF.

CDR3 nucleotide sequence: TGTGCCAGCAGTCGTAGCGGCATCTACGAGCAGTACTTC. It translates to CASSRSGIYEQYF. The chain is built from TRBV27 and TRBJ2-7; possible D gene TRBD2, 6 bases. V was pared by 5 bases and J by 3 bases, with 11 bases between. The CDR3 runs to 13 residues. Germline V gene sequence: CDR1 MNHEY, CDR2 SMNVEV (reference sequence).

V and J are TRBV7-2 and TRBJ1-1; the D gene is possibly TRBD1 (5 bases). The CDR3 length is 14 residues. Germline V CDR1 and CDR2: SGHTA, FQGNSA. The V gene lost 2 bases and the J gene lost 4 bases, with 11 bases spanning the gap. The CDR3 protein is CASSLSGRVTEAFF. For the CDR3, the DNA is TGTGCCAGCAGCTTATCAGGGAGGGTCACTGAAGCTTTCTTT.

The chain joins TRBV18 to TRBJ2-7; TRBD1 agrees at 12 bases. V shed 5 bases, J shed 5 bases, and the junction held 4 bases outside the gene matches. This CDR3 is built from 14 residues. The germline V gene has CDR1 KGHSH and CDR2 LQKENI. The CDR3 protein is CASSWGQGADEQYF. CDR3 coding DNA: TGTGCCAGCTCATGGGGACAGGGGGCAGACGAGCAGTACTTC.

This rearrangement joins TRBV7-2 to TRBJ2-1, with 15 bases fitting TRBD2. The V segment lost 4 bases and the J segment 9 bases; nucleotides outside the gene matches: 7. There are 16 residues in the CDR3. Germline CDR1 SGHTA, CDR2 FQGNSA. DNA of the CDR3: TGTGCCAGCAGCTCGCGAGGGACTAGCGGGAGGAGTGAGCAGTTCTTC. It encodes CASSSRGTSGRSEQFF.

The chain combines TRBV7-9 with TRBJ2-7, with 7 nucleotides matching TRBD2. Looked up from germline, CDR1 is SEHNR and CDR2 is FQNEAQ (reference sequence). This CDR3 is 16 amino acids long. V shed 4 bases, J shed 1 base, and the junction held 10 bases outside the gene matches. DNA of the CDR3: TGTGCCAGCAGCTATTCCGGGACTATACTTTCCTACGAGCAGTACTTC. It yields the protein CASSYSGTILSYEQYF.

V is TRBV7-2 and J is TRBJ2-4; 7 nucleotides agree with TRBD1. Germline CDR1 SGHTA, CDR2 FQGNSA. The CDR3 is 15 residues long. With V trimmed by 1 base and J by 6 bases, 6 bases remained unmatched. The CDR3 loop reads CASSLGGQLGNIQYF. DNA of the CDR3: TGTGCCAGCAGCTTAGGGGGACAGCTTGGAAACATTCAGTACTTC.

The V and J genes are TRBV5-6 and TRBJ1-2; weak D call: TRBD1 (6 bases). Germline V gene data show CDR1 as SGHDT and CDR2 as YYEEEE. V dropped 3 bases and J dropped 0 bases, with 6 bases sitting between them. CDR3 length: 13 amino acids. The CDR3 DNA follows: TGTGCCAGCAGCTGGACAGCTAACTATGGCTACACCTTC. This translates into CASSWTANYGYTF.

V and J are TRBV14 and TRBJ2-7, with a weak D call TRBD1 (6 bases). V was pared by 1 base and J by 3 bases, with 10 bases between. The CDR3 covers 14 residues. Per the germline V gene, CDR1 is SGHDN and CDR2 is FVKESK. CDR3 nucleotide sequence: TGTGCCAGCAGCCAAGGTAACAGGGTCTACGAGCAGTACTTC. It encodes CASSQGNRVYEQYF. The full variable domain, rest sourced from reference TRBV14 and TRBJ2-7, is EAGVTQFPSHSVIEKGQTVTLRCDPISGHDNLYWYRRVMGKEIKFLLHFVKESKQDESGMPNNRFLAERTGGTYSTLKVQPAELEDSGVYFCASSQGNRVYEQYFGPGTRLTVT.

The rearrangement uses TRBV30 and TRBJ1-4; TRBD1 is a possible D gene (6 bases). Germline V CDR1 and CDR2: GTSNPN, SVGIG (reference sequence). Trimming cost V 0 bases and J 8 bases, with 19 bases left between them. The length of the CDR3 is 16 residues. Here the CDR3 DNA reads TGTGCCTGGAGTGTACCCTCAACAGGGTTTGGGGAAAAACTGTTTTTT. It is translated as CAWSVPSTGFGEKLFF.

The V and J genes are TRBV6-6 and TRBJ2-2, with 12 positions matching TRBD1. Germline V gene data show CDR1 as MNHNY and CDR2 as SVGAGI (reference sequence). The V gene end was trimmed by 6 bases and the J gene end by 7 bases; junction bases not matched to a gene: 3. The CDR3 length is 14 residues. CDR3 sequence reads: CASRGQGAGGELFF. CDR3 DNA: TGTGCCAGCAGGGGACAGGGGGCTGGCGGGGAGCTGTTTTTT.

V gene TRBV6-5 combines with J gene TRBJ1-3; no firm D call. V lost 0 bases to trimming and J lost 0 bases, with 9 bases between them. The germline V gene encodes CDR1 MNHEY and CDR2 SVGAGI. The CDR3 extends over 16 amino acids. The CDR3 coding sequence is TGTGCCAGCAGTTACTCAAACAAACCCTCTGGAAACACCATATATTTT. Its protein is CASSYSNKPSGNTIYF.

V is TRBV5-6 and J is TRBJ2-7; D may be TRBD1 (6 bases). CDR1 SGHDT and CDR2 YYEEEE come from the germline V gene. The CDR3 is 14 residues long. V was trimmed by 4 bases and J by 3 bases, leaving 14 bases between them. The CDR3 protein is CASSHGQSYYEQYF. CDR3 DNA: TGTGCCAGCAGCCACGGACAGAGCTACTACGAGCAGTACTTC.

The chain uses TRBV19 and TRBJ1-5, with D possibly TRBD1 on 6 matching bases. The CDR3 sequence is 13 residues long. Deletions cut 6 bases from V and 4 bases from J, with 10 bases between. The germline V gene has CDR1 LNHDA and CDR2 SQIVND (reference sequence). The CDR3, as DNA: TGTGCCAGTAGACGGACAGATAATCAGCCCCAGCATTTT. Its translation: CASRRTDNQPQHF.

V is TRBV28 and J is TRBJ2-7; D is possibly TRBD2 (5 bases). The ends were cut back, 5 bases at V and 3 bases at J, with 17 bases in the middle. This CDR3 is 15 amino acids long. Per germline, CDR1 MDHEN and CDR2 SYDVKM. CDR3 region: CASSPGKRAGYEQYF. The DNA of the CDR3 is TGTGCCAGCAGTCCCGGGAAAAGGGCGGGCTACGAGCAGTACTTC.